The T cell receptor (beta chain) described here comes from a study of tumor-infiltrating lymphocytes in primary liver carcinoma. About the study: Roughly 3.5 to 8 million productive TCRbeta reads came from each sample, comparable across tissue types.

General study results and limits: Relative to tumor region pairs, the tumor-adjacent and tumor-blood pairs showed overlap that was lower.

Total RNA (roughly 530 ng) served as template for TCR beta cDNA synthesis primed by a constant-region primer. Sequencing libraries for TCR beta derived from three nested multiplex PCR rounds that used slightly modified ARM-PCR. Use of TRBV1-TRBV30 forward primers with a C-beta reverse primer characterized the first two PCR rounds, which lasted ten to eleven cycles each. TCRdb re-derived calls from the multiplex PCR reads in MiXCR, one entry per CDR3 protein. Of some 190,000 distinct CDR3 sequences listed, less than 65% were seen once; the top ten hold 72%. Unsorted whole blood supplied the blood RNA, and germline DNA was isolated too. CDR1 and CDR2 (germline): SGHAT, FQNNGV. CDR3 length equals 15 residues. With 3 bases removed from V and 2 bases from J, the gap between germline ends came to 11 bases. Details on this clonotype: The antigen is unknown.

The specimen was peripheral blood. The source is a man aged 35-49 years with primary liver carcinoma and hepatitis B virus infection. The chain employs TRBV11-2 and TRBJ2-1; D gene uncertain. CDR3 amino acids: CASSFVAVTYNEQFF. The CDR3 region has the DNA TGTGCCAGCAGCTTCGTGGCAGTCACCTACAATGAGCAGTTCTTC. Variable domain in full (rest from reference TRBV11-2 and TRBJ2-1): EAGVAQSPRYKIIEKRQSVAFWCNPISGHATLYWYQQILGQGPKLLIQFQNNGVVDDSQLPKDRFSAERLKGVDSTLKIQPAKLEDSAVYLCASSFVAVTYNEQFFGPGTRLTVL.